A selection of T cell receptor beta chains follows, all from one sample in a study of post-analysis software for immune sequencing data. TCRdb reprocessed the PCR reads with MiXCR, giving one entry per CDR3 protein. The table lists around 400,000 distinct CDR3 sequences, less than 40% of them singletons. The material sequenced was blood. These receptors were collected from a girl between 2 and 10 years old with multiple sclerosis. Each CDR3 is given with its conserved first and last residue. Fields, in order: V gene, J gene, CDR3 protein.

>TRBV9|TRBJ2-5
CASSVGTSGSQETQYF
>TRBV28|TRBJ1-4
CASSFAKVHNEKLFF
>TRBV13|TRBJ2-3
CASSWAGTRHTDTQYF
>TRBV2|TRBJ2-1
CASRTNPGLAGLNEQFF
>TRBV4-1|TRBJ2-6
CASSHPIAGANVLTF
>TRBV3-1|TRBJ2-5
CASSLPGIEETQYF
>TRBV7-9|TRBJ2-3
CASSSSRGTDTQYF
>TRBV7-3|TRBJ2-2
CASSLSRLEVAGELFF
>TRBV10-3|TRBJ1-5
CAISESSNQPQHF
>TRBV6-2/TRBV6-3|TRBJ2-7
CASSYASGTTDLYEQYF
>TRBV7-2|TRBJ2-1
CASSARLAGAAGSYNEQFF
>TRBV6-5|TRBJ2-1
CASSYRAGAYNEQFF
>TRBV7-9|TRBJ2-5
CATTSAKETQYF
>TRBV20-1|TRBJ2-1
CSARHAGGPNEQFF
>TRBV5-1|TRBJ2-3
CASSSDLTDTQYF
>TRBV20-1|TRBJ2-1
CSAMGASGRNEQFF
>TRBV27|TRBJ2-7
CASSQAAANEQYF
>TRBV10-3|TRBJ2-1
CASCQGGSYNEQFF
>TRBV29-1|TRBJ2-7
CSVEPDSEAEQYF
>TRBV28|TRBJ1-2
CASSRAAGYGYTF
>TRBV29-1|TRBJ2-7
CSVRGLSSYEQYF
>TRBV2|TRBJ2-1
CASIGDLNFSYNEQFF
>TRBV15|TRBJ2-5
CAASNGQWQETQYF
>TRBV27|.
CASSSRNSPYNEQYF
>TRBV6-5|TRBJ2-7
CASSYRRGYEQYF
>TRBV2|TRBJ2-1
CASSDRLADEQFF
>TRBV6-2/TRBV6-3|TRBJ2-1
CASSGQSFYNEQFF
>TRBV20-1|TRBJ1-1
CSARRQGVNTEAFF
>TRBV20-1|.
CSASSMTSGKVGTQYF
>TRBV7-9|TRBJ2-3
CASSPPLAPDTQYF
>TRBV7-8|TRBJ2-1
CASSPGWADYEQFF
>TRBV4-1|TRBJ2-1
CASSLAGGTVRNEQFF
>TRBV27|TRBJ1-4
CASSIDRRATNEKLFF
>TRBV5-1|TRBJ1-1
CASSHDRQGRTEAFF
>TRBV10-2|TRBJ2-7
CASSAWDREYEQYF
>TRBV12-3/TRBV12-4|TRBJ1-2
CASSLYGGTGGRGYTF
>TRBV24-1|TRBJ2-5
CATRDYSQGQETQYF
>TRBV20-1|TRBJ2-1
CSAKPGLASNQQFF
>TRBV7-2|TRBJ2-4
CASSLGTVLAKNIQYF
>TRBV10-3|TRBJ1-4
CAISESGRLFF
>TRBV29-1|TRBJ2-6
CSVEERAGVEGANVLTF
>TRBV12-3/TRBV12-4|TRBJ2-3
CASSLISGLAGGAQYF
>TRBV29-1|TRBJ2-1
CSVEREDDNEQFF
>TRBV6-2/TRBV6-3|TRBJ1-2
CASSYDRPSRGYTF
>TRBV3-1|TRBJ1-2
CASSTQGALAYGYTF
>TRBV3-1|TRBJ2-7
CASSQGGLAVYEQYF
>TRBV11-2|TRBJ2-5
CASSLEVAGVLRGEAQYF
>TRBV6-2/TRBV6-3|TRBJ2-6
CASSSLAGQAPSGANVLTF
>TRBV5-1|TRBJ2-7
CASSLDRGSTYEQYF
>TRBV5-5|TRBJ2-1
CASSGYRGPTYNEQFF
>TRBV20-1|TRBJ1-5
CSARRQGYNQPQHF
>TRBV4-2|TRBJ1-1
CASSRNREEAEAFF
>TRBV6-2/TRBV6-3|TRBJ2-7
CASTNRNYEQYF
>TRBV20-1|TRBJ2-5
CSARTYTSELYF
>TRBV20-1|TRBJ2-4
CSARLTGVAKNIQYF
>TRBV4-1|TRBJ2-6
CASSQVGQGAGANVLTF
>TRBV29-1|TRBJ2-1
CSANSGRTNNEQFF
>TRBV11-2|TRBJ2-4
CASSTDREDIQYF